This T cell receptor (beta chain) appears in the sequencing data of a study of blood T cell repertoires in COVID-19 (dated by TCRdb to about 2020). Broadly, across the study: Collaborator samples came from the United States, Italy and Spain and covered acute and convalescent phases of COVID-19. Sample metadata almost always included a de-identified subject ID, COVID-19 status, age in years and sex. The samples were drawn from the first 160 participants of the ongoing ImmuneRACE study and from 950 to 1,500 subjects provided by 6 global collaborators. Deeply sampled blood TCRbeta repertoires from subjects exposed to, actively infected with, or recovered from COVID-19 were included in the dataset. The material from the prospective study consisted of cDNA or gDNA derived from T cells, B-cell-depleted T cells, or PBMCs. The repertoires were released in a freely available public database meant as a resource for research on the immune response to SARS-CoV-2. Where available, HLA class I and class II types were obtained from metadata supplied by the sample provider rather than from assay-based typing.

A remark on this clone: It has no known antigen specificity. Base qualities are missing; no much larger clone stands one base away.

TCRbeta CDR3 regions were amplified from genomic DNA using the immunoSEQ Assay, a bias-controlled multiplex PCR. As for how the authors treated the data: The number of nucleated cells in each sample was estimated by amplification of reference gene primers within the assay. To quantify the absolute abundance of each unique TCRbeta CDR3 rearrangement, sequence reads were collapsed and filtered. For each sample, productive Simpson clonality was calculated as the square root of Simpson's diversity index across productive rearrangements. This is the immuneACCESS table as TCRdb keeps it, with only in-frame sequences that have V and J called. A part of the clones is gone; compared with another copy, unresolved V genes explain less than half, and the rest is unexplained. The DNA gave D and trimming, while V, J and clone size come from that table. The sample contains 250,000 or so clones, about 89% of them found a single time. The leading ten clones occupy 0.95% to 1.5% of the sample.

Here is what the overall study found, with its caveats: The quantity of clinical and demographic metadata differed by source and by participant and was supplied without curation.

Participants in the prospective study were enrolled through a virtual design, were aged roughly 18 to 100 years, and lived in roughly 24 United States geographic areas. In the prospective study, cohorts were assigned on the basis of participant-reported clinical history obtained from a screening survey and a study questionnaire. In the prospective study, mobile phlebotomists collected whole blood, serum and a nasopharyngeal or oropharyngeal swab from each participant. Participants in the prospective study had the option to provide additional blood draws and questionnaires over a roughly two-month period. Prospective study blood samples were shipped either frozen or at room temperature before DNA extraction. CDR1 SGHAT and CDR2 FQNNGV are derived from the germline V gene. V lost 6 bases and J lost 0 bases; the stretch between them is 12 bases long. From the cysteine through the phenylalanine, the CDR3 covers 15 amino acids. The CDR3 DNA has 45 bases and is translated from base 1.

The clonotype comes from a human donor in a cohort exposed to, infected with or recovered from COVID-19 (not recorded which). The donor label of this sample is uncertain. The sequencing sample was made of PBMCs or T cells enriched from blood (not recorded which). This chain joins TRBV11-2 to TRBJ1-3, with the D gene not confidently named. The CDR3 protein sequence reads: CASRSTRDSGNTIYF. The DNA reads TGTGCCAGCAGATCGACCCGGGACTCTGGAAACACCATATATTTT.